The next 2 T cell receptor beta chains were all read from a single sample in a study of monozygotic twins with inflammatory bowel disease. With the 5' RACE reads reprocessed, TCRdb shows one record per CDR3 protein and no DNA. This table holds over 150,000 distinct CDR3 sequences. Sequences were obtained from blood. Every receptor here comes from a human donor with ulcerative colitis or Crohn's disease, or a healthy co-twin of an affected twin (not recorded which).

This chain links TRBV9 with TRBJ2-7; TCRdb reports TRBD2, a call that lacks DNA to check it against. CDR1 is SGDLS and CDR2 is YYNGEE in the germline V gene. The CDR3 has 15 residues. The CDR3 spells CASSLGLAGNYEQYF.

The V gene is TRBV12-3 or TRBV12-4, the J gene TRBJ2-1; lacking DNA, the TRBD2 call made by TCRdb goes unchecked. The CDR3 is 17 residues long. CDR3 sequence reads: CASSLASTSGSYNEQFF.